These 26 T cell receptor beta chains share one sample of origin, sequenced in a study of OX40 agonist ivuxolimab in advanced cancers. The table came from immunoSEQ multiplex PCR; TCRdb's copy has only in-frame clones and leaves some out. The top ten hold just under 4% of the sample, which has tens of thousands of clones, 85% seen once. The starting material was CD4+ or CD8+ T cells sorted from blood, obtained in a trial of the OX40 agonist ivuxolimab. These TCRs come from an adult with an advanced solid tumor such as melanoma, head and neck, liver or kidney cancer.

This clone was detected once. The rearrangement joins TRBV7-9 to TRBJ2-6; a weak D match, TRBD1 (6 bases). CDR3 length: 19 residues. V was cut by 4 bases and J by 0 bases, with 19 bases left in between. Germline-derived CDR1 and CDR2 are SEHNR and FQNEAQ (reference sequence). DNA for the CDR3: TGTGCCAGCAGCTCTCCTCCGGGACACGAAAGCTCTGGGGCCAACGTCCTGACTTTC. This encodes CASSSPPGHESSGANVLTF. The complete variable domain, with remaining parts taken from reference TRBV7-9 and TRBJ2-6, reads DTGVSQNPRHKITKRGQNVTFRCDPISEHNRLYWYRQTLGQGPEFLTYFQNEAQLEKSRLLSDRFSAERPKGSFSTLEIQRTEQGDSAMYLCASSSPPGHESSGANVLTFGAGSRLTVL.

The chain carries TRBV5-5 and TRBJ2-7; D is perhaps TRBD1 (7 bases). Germline CDR1 is SGHKS and CDR2 is YYEKEE (reference sequence). CDR3 length equals 15 residues. Deletions cut 0 bases from V and 4 bases from J, with 14 bases between. This CDR3 is CASSLEEGARYEQYF. The DNA of the CDR3 is TGTGCCAGCAGCTTGGAGGAGGGGGCGCGTTACGAGCAGTACTTC.

V is TRBV5-4 and J is TRBJ1-1; a possible D gene is TRBD1 (5 bases). V was cut by 0 bases and J by 5 bases, with 14 bases left in between. The CDR3 has 15 amino acids. From germline, CDR1 is SGHNT and CDR2 YYREEE (reference sequence). The CDR3 protein is CASSLDPGRGTEAFF. The CDR3, as DNA: TGTGCCAGCAGCTTGGACCCGGGTCGGGGGACTGAAGCTTTCTTT.

This chain connects TRBV6-6 to TRBJ2-1, with 15 bases matching TRBD2. The CDR3 extends over 15 amino acids. CDR1 is MNHNY and CDR2 is SVGAGI in the germline V gene (reference sequence). V shed 6 bases, J shed 8 bases, and the junction held 5 bases outside the gene matches. The CDR3: CASSPGLAGGHEQFF. The CDR3 nucleotides read TGTGCCAGCAGCCCGGGACTAGCGGGAGGTCATGAGCAGTTCTTC.

This chain links TRBV5-6 with TRBJ2-1; 11 bases match TRBD2. Looked up from germline, CDR1 is SGHDT and CDR2 is YYEEEE. CDR3 length equals 15 residues. The ends lost 4 bases at V and 5 bases at J; junction bases unmatched: 5. CDR3 DNA: TGTGCCAGCAGCCCGCTGACTAGCGGGGACAATGAGCAGTTCTTC. It codes for CASSPLTSGDNEQFF.

The chain employs TRBV2 and TRBJ2-3, with a possible D match to TRBD2 (5 bases). From germline, CDR1 is SNHLY and CDR2 FYNNEI. The V and J ends lost 7 bases and 2 bases respectively, with 13 bases between them. CDR3 size: 14 residues. CDR3 sequence (DNA): TGTGCCAGCAAATCGATCGGGAACACAGATACGCAGTATTTT. This codes for CASKSIGNTDTQYF. Full variable domain (remainder filled in from reference TRBV2 and TRBJ2-3): EPEVTQTPSHQVTQMGQEVILRCVPISNHLYFYWYRQILGQKVEFLVSFYNNEISEKSEIFDDQFSVERPDGSNFTLKIRSTKLEDSAMYFCASKSIGNTDTQYFGPGTRLTVL.

The table lists this clone with a few counts. This sequence joins TRBV4-1 and TRBJ2-2, with 11 nucleotides matching TRBD2. The CDR3 runs to 18 residues. J was trimmed by 4 bases and V by 4 bases; bases with no gene match: 11. Looked up from germline, CDR1 is MGHRA and CDR2 is YSYEKL. In DNA form, the CDR3 reads TGCGCCAGCAGCCGCTCCTACCTTAGCGGGAGGGCCACCGGGGAGCTGTTTTTT. Protein product: CASSRSYLSGRATGELFF.

This clone has only a few counts. The V gene is TRBV6-1, the J gene TRBJ1-5; the D gene is possibly TRBD1 (5 bases). Germline V lookup: CDR1 MNHNS, CDR2 SASEGT. This CDR3 is 15 amino acids long. Trimming shortened V by 2 bases and J by 7 bases, and 15 bases separated the two germline ends. The CDR3, as DNA: TGTGCCAGCAGTGAAAGAAAGGGGCGAGAACAGCCCCAGCATTTT. This codes for CASSERKGREQPQHF.

V usage is TRBV2 and J usage is TRBJ2-5; D may be TRBD1 (7 bases). The CDR3 has 15 residues. Trimming removed 6 bases from V and 4 bases from J, with 18 bases in between. The germline CDR1 and CDR2 sequences are SNHLY and FYNNEI. CDR3 residues: CASSQRRRGRETQYF. The CDR3 DNA reads TGTGCCAGCAGCCAAAGAAGGAGGGGGCGAGAGACCCAGTACTTC. The full variable domain, with the rest looked up from reference TRBV2 and TRBJ2-5, is EPEVTQTPSHQVTQMGQEVILRCVPISNHLYFYWYRQILGQKVEFLVSFYNNEISEKSEIFDDQFSVERPDGSNFTLKIRSTKLEDSAMYFCASSQRRRGRETQYFGPGTRLLVL.

The sample holds a few counts of this clone. The rearrangement joins TRBV20-1 to TRBJ1-5; D might be TRBD1 (6 bases). The CDR3 is 11 amino acids. CDR1 DFQATT and CDR2 SNEGSKA come from the germline V gene (reference sequence). Trimming left V 6 bases short and J 9 bases short, with 12 bases between. CDR3 protein: CSAGDIGPQHF. For the CDR3, the DNA is TGCAGTGCAGGGGACATCGGGCCCCAGCATTTT.

As DNA, the CDR3 is TGTGCCAGCAGCCTGGGACTAGGGAATTACAATGAGCAGTTCTTC. Translated: CASSLGLGNYNEQFF. The chain links TRBV11-2 to TRBJ2-1, with TRBD2 matching over 8 bases. V shed 5 bases and J 4 bases; nucleotides not matched to a gene: 7. The CDR3 sequence is 15 residues long. From germline, CDR1 is SGHAT and CDR2 FQNNGV.

The rearrangement links TRBV5-5 to TRBJ1-2; 7 bases agree with TRBD1. V trimming: 4 bases; J trimming: 6 bases; junction bases outside the gene matches: 15. The CDR3 length is 16 residues. CDR1 and CDR2 (germline): SGHKS, YYEKEE (reference sequence). CDR3 nucleotide sequence: TGTGCCAGCAGCCCAATAGACAGGGACGTAACTAATGGCTACACCTTC. As protein: CASSPIDRDVTNGYTF.

The rearrangement links TRBV15 to TRBJ1-4; maybe TRBD1 (5 bases). Per the germline V gene, CDR1 is LNHNV and CDR2 is YYDKDF (reference sequence). The CDR3 loop spans 15 amino acids. V was shortened by 0 bases and J by 3 bases, with 8 bases between the two germline ends. The CDR3 protein is CATSRDKTANEKLFF. CDR3 nucleotides: TGTGCCACCAGCAGAGATAAGACAGCTAATGAAAAACTGTTTTTT.

The genes are TRBV7-2 and TRBJ1-5; 10 nucleotides line up with TRBD1. The CDR3 is 17 residues long. Trimming took 4 bases from V and 0 from J; bases not matched to a gene: 6. Germline CDR1 and CDR2: SGHTA and FQGNSA. The CDR3 coding sequence is TGTGCCAGCAGCTCCGGACAGGGGGGAAATAGCAATCAGCCCCAGCATTTT. The encoded protein is CASSSGQGGNSNQPQHF.

This clone was counted a single time. The CDR3 is CASSATISRETQYF. In DNA form, the CDR3 reads TGTGCCAGCAGCGCCACTATATCCCGGGAGACCCAGTACTTC. The genes are TRBV9 and TRBJ2-5, with D unclear. CDR1 is SGDLS and CDR2 is YYNGEE in the germline V gene. V lost 3 bases to trimming and J lost 5 bases, with 14 bases between them. This CDR3 has 14 residues.

The V call is TRBV19, the J call TRBJ1-5; D is unresolved. Trimming shortened V by 2 bases and J by 0 bases, and 8 bases separated the two germline ends. Germline values: CDR1 LNHDA, CDR2 SQIVND (reference sequence). This CDR3 has 15 amino acids. The CDR3 region has the DNA TGTGCCAGTAGTATAAGGGCAGCTAGCAATCAGCCCCAGCATTTT. Its protein product is CASSIRAASNQPQHF.

This sequence joins TRBV6-5 and TRBJ1-3; no definite D call. This CDR3 has 13 residues. Per germline, CDR1 MNHEY and CDR2 SVGAGI. V lost 8 bases, J lost 0 bases, and 8 bases lay in between. The CDR3 sequence: CASRGPSGNTIYF. CDR3 DNA sequence: TGTGCCAGCCGTGGCCCCTCTGGAAACACCATATATTTT.

This chain links TRBV7-3 with TRBJ2-1; D may correspond to TRBD1 or TRBD2 (5 bases each). CDR1 is SGHTA and CDR2 is FQGTGA in the germline V gene. The CDR3 extends over 17 amino acids. The V gene lost 5 bases and the J gene lost 4 bases, with 21 bases spanning the gap. CDR3 loop: CASSPLGHGGGYNEQFF. CDR3 DNA sequence: TGTGCCAGCAGCCCCTTAGGCCATGGTGGGGGATACAATGAGCAGTTCTTC.

The V and J genes are TRBV29-1 and TRBJ2-1; D call uncertain. The CDR3 contains 12 residues. V was trimmed by 1 base and J by 4 bases, leaving 5 bases between them. Germline V gene lookup returns CDR1 SQVTM and CDR2 ANQGSEA. The CDR3 DNA reads TGCAGCGTTGAAGGAGGATACAATGAGCAGTTCTTC. This encodes CSVEGGYNEQFF.

The genes are TRBV19 and TRBJ1-2, with a possible D match to TRBD1 (6 bases). The CDR3 is 15 amino acids. Trimming shortened V by 5 bases and J by 4 bases, and 17 bases separated the two germline ends. CDR1 is LNHDA, CDR2 SQIVND, per germline (reference sequence). CDR3 DNA: TGTGCCAGTAGTCCTCAACACCGGGACACCTATGGCTACACCTTC. Protein product: CASSPQHRDTYGYTF.

The chain uses TRBV1 and TRBJ1-4. TRBV1 is a known pseudogene. CDR3 length: 16 residues. CDR3 sequence reads: CTSSQDGSATGEKLFF. CDR3 nucleotide sequence: TGCACCAGCAGCCAAGATGGGTCCGCGACGGGTGAAAAACTGTTTTTT.

The J gene is TRBJ1-1, the V gene TRBV10-1; D gene uncertain. Trimming took 2 bases from V and 7 from J, leaving 14 bases between them. Per the germline V gene, CDR1 is WNHNN and CDR2 is SYGVQD (reference sequence). This CDR3 has 14 residues. The chain's CDR3 is CASSETVGRIEAFF. CDR3 DNA: TGCGCCAGCAGTGAGACCGTTGGCAGAATTGAAGCTTTCTTT.

This chain joins TRBV9 and TRBJ1-4; the match to TRBD1 covers 10 bases. CDR3 length equals 16 residues. Germline V gene sequence: CDR1 SGDLS, CDR2 YYNGEE. Trimming at V came to 4 bases and at J to 8 bases, leaving 11 bases not matched to a gene. CDR3: CASSPLVDRGREKLFF. As DNA, the CDR3 is TGTGCCAGCAGCCCCTTAGTTGACAGGGGGCGAGAAAAACTGTTTTTT.

J is TRBJ2-7 and V is TRBV23-1, with 8 bases lining up with TRBD1. TRBV23-1 is known as an ORF, though its function is uncertain. V shed 4 bases, J shed 0 bases, and the junction held 11 bases outside the gene matches. CDR3 size: 17 residues. The CDR3 DNA reads as TGCGCCAGCAGTCGGGGCCTGGGACAGGTAAGCTCCTACGAGCAGTACTTC. This sequence encodes CASSRGLGQVSSYEQYF.

J is TRBJ2-5 and V is TRBV19, with D hard to call. Germline V gene data show CDR1 as LNHDA and CDR2 as SQIVND (reference sequence). This CDR3 region has 11 residues. Trimming stripped 4 bases from V and 5 bases from J, with 5 bases between. The CDR3 region is CASSTEETQYF. CDR3 sequence (DNA): TGTGCCAGTAGTACTGAGGAGACCCAGTACTTC.

This clone was observed a single time. V gene TRBV11-2 combines with J gene TRBJ2-7; 11 bases agree with TRBD2. Germline values: CDR1 SGHAT, CDR2 FQNNGV. This CDR3 has 17 amino acids. V lost 5 bases to trimming and J lost 0 bases; unmatched junction nucleotides: 9. The CDR3 reads CASSEILSGRASYEQYF. The CDR3, as DNA: TGTGCCAGCAGCGAAATCCTTAGCGGGAGGGCCTCCTACGAGCAGTACTTC.